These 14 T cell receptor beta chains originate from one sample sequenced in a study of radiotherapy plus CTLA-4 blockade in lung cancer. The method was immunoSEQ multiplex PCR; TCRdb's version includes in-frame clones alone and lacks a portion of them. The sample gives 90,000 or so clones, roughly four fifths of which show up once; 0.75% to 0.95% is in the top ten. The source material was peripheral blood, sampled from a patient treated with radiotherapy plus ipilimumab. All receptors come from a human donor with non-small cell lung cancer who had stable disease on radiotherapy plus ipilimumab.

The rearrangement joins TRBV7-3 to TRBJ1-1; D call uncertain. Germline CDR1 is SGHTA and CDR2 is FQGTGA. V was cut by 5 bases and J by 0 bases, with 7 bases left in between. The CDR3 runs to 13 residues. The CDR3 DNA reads TGTGCCAGCAGCCCGACCGTGAACACTGAAGCTTTCTTT. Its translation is CASSPTVNTEAFF.

The CDR3 is CASSRSTTSAGNTIYF. For the CDR3, the DNA is TGTGCCAGCAGCCGCTCCACTACAAGTGCCGGAAACACCATATATTTT. The J gene is TRBJ1-3, the V gene TRBV9, with D hard to call. Trimming cost V 4 bases and J 4 bases, with 18 bases left between them. The CDR3 loop spans 16 amino acids. Germline assignment: CDR1 SGDLS and CDR2 YYNGEE.

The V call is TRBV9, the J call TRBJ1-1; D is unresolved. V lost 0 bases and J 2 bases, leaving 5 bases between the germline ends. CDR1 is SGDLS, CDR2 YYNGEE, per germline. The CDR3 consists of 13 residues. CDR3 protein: CASSVETNTEAFF. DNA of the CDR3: TGTGCCAGCAGCGTAGAAACTAACACTGAAGCTTTCTTT.

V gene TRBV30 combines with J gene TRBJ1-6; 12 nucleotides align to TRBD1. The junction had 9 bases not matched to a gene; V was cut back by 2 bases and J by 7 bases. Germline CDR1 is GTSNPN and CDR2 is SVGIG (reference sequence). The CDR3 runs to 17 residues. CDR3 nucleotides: TGTGCCTGGAGTCCCGGGACAGGGGGCGCTAGGAATTCACCCCTCCACTTT. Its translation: CAWSPGTGGARNSPLHF.

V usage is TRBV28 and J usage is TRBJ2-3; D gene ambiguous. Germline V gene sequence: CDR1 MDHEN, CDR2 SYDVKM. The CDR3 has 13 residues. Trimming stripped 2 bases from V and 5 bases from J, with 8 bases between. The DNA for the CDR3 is TGTGCCAGCAGTTTAAGGCAGCAAGATACGCAGTATTTT. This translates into CASSLRQQDTQYF.

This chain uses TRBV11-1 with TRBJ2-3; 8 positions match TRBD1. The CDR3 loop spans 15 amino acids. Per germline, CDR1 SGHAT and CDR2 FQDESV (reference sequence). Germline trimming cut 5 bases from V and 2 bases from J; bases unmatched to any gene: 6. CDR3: CASSIGQGSTDTQYF. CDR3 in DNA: TGTGCCAGCAGCATCGGACAGGGCTCCACAGATACGCAGTATTTT.

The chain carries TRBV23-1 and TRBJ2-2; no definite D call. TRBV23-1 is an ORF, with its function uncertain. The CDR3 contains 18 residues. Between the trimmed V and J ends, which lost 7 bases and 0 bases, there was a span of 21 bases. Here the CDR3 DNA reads TGCGCCAGCACTACGCCCCCGGCGGAGTCCGCGAACACCGGGGAGCTGTTTTTT. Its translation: CASTTPPAESANTGELFF.

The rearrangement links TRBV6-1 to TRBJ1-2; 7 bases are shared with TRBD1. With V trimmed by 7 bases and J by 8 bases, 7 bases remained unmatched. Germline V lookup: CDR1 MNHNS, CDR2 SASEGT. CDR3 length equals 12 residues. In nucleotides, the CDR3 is TGTGCCAGCAATCAGGGGGTGGAAGGCTACACCTTC. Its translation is CASNQGVEGYTF.

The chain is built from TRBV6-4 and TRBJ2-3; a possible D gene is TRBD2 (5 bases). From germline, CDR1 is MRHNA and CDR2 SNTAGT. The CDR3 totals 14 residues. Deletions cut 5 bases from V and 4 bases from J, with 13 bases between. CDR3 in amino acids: CASSRGPRSDTQYF. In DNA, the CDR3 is TGTGCCAGCAGTCGAGGGCCCAGATCAGATACGCAGTATTTT.

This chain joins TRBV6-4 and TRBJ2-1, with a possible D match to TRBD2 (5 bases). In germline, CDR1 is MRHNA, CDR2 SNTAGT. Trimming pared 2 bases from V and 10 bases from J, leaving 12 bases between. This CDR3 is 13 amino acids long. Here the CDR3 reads CASSDAVSGEQFF. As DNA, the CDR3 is TGTGCCAGCAGTGACGCCGTTTCGGGGGAGCAGTTCTTC.

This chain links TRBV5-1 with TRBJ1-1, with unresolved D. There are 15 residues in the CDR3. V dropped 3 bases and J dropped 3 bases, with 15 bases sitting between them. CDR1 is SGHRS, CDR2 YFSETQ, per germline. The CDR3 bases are TGCGCCAGCAGCTCGGGGTCGGCCGGAGACACTGAAGCTTTCTTT. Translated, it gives CASSSGSAGDTEAFF. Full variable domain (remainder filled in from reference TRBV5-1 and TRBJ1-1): KAGVTQTPRYLIKTRGQQVTLSCSPISGHRSVSWYQQTPGQGLQFLFEYFSETQRNKGNFPGRFSGRQFSNSRSEMNVSTLELGDSALYLCASSSGSAGDTEAFFGQGTRLTVV.

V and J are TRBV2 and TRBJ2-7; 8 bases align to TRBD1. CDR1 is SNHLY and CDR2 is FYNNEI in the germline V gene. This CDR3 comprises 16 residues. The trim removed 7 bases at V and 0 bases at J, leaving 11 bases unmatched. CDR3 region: CASTLRRTGSSYEQYF. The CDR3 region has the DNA TGTGCCAGCACCTTACGCCGGACAGGGAGCTCCTACGAGCAGTACTTC.

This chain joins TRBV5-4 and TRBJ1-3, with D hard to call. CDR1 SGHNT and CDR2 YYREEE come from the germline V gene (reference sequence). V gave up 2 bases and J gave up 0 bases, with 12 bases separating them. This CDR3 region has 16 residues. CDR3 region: CASSFDLGNSGNTIYF. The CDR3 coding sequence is TGTGCCAGCAGCTTTGATCTAGGGAACTCTGGAAACACCATATATTTT. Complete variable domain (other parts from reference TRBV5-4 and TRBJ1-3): ETGVTQSPTHLIKTRGQQVTLRCSSQSGHNTVSWYQQALGQGPQFIFQYYREEENGRGNFPPRFSGLQFPNYSSELNVNALELDDSALYLCASSFDLGNSGNTIYFGEGSWLTVV.

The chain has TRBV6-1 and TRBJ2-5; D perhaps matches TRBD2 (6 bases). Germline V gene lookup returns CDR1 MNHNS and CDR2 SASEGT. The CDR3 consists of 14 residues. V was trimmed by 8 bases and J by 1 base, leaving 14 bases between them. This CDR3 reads CASRQGGAQETQYF. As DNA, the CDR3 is TGTGCCAGCCGCCAAGGAGGGGCCCAAGAGACCCAGTACTTC.